These T cell receptor beta chains were read from a single sample in a study of radiotherapy plus CTLA-4 blockade in lung cancer. The method was immunoSEQ multiplex PCR; TCRdb's version includes in-frame clones alone and lacks a portion of them. Counted here are about 110,000 clones, 81% occurring once; the ten biggest clones make up about 3.3%. Sequenced material: peripheral blood, taken from a patient treated with radiotherapy plus ipilimumab. These receptors came from a human donor with non-small cell lung cancer that progressed on radiotherapy plus ipilimumab. Some clones in this sample may be carry-over from other donors' samples. Both conserved end residues are part of each CDR3. Each record gives: V gene, D gene, J gene, clone size, CDR3 DNA, CDR3 protein. A D gene is named only where the DNA matches it firmly. Size is omitted from some rows. Given values are once, few, many or a class for expanded clones.

v_gene: TRBV19
d_gene: TRBD1
j_gene: TRBJ2-3
abundance: -
CDR3nt: TGTGCCAGCAGGGGGAGTGCAGATACGCAGTATTTT
CDR3aa: CASRGSADTQYF

v_gene: TRBV2
d_gene: -
j_gene: TRBJ1-2
abundance: -
CDR3nt: TGTGCCAGCAGAAACGCCGAGATAGGCTACACCTTC
CDR3aa: CASRNAEIGYTF

v_gene: TRBV7-9
d_gene: -
j_gene: TRBJ2-7
abundance: -
CDR3nt: TGTGCCAGCAGCTCGCCAATGACTTACGAGCAGTACTTC
CDR3aa: CASSSPMTYEQYF

v_gene: TRBV29-1
d_gene: TRBD1
j_gene: TRBJ2-7
abundance: -
CDR3nt: TGCAGCGGGCAGATATTACAGGGGGGACGCTACGAGCAGTACTTC
CDR3aa: CSGQILQGGRYEQYF

v_gene: TRBV14
d_gene: -
j_gene: TRBJ2-3
abundance: few
CDR3nt: TGTGCCAGCGCCCCTTTCACAGATACGCAGTATTTT
CDR3aa: CASAPFTDTQYF

v_gene: TRBV11-2
d_gene: TRBD1
j_gene: TRBJ2-7
abundance: -
CDR3nt: TGTGCCAGCAGCTTGGGGGCCTCCGGGACAGGGACGGGCGAGCAGTACTTC
CDR3aa: CASSLGASGTGTGEQYF

v_gene: TRBV7-9
d_gene: -
j_gene: TRBJ2-7
abundance: once
CDR3nt: TGTGCCAGCAGCTTCTACGTAGGCCACGAGCAGTACTTC
CDR3aa: CASSFYVGHEQYF

v_gene: TRBV9
d_gene: TRBD2
j_gene: TRBJ2-5
abundance: -
CDR3nt: TGTGCCAGCAGCGTAGGGGCTAGCGGGTGGGGGGGCCAAGAGACCCAGTACTTC
CDR3aa: CASSVGASGWGGQETQYF

v_gene: TRBV7-8
d_gene: -
j_gene: TRBJ1-6
abundance: -
CDR3nt: TGTGCCAGCAGCTTAGGACAAAATTCACCCCTCCACTTT
CDR3aa: CASSLGQNSPLHF

v_gene: TRBV4-2
d_gene: -
j_gene: TRBJ1-1
abundance: -
CDR3nt: TGTGCCAGCAGCCAAGCCCAGGGGACGGGCACTGAAGCTTTCTTT
CDR3aa: CASSQAQGTGTEAFF

v_gene: TRBV11-1
d_gene: TRBD1
j_gene: TRBJ2-7
abundance: -
CDR3nt: TGTGCCAGCAGCTTAGAGGGACAGCGAGAATCCTACGAGCAGTACTTC
CDR3aa: CASSLEGQRESYEQYF

v_gene: TRBV12-5
d_gene: TRBD1
j_gene: TRBJ1-6
abundance: -
CDR3nt: TGTGCTAGTGCCGCGACAGGGGCGAGTTCACCCCTCCACTTT
CDR3aa: CASAATGASSPLHF

v_gene: TRBV5-1
d_gene: -
j_gene: TRBJ2-2
abundance: few
CDR3nt: TGCGCCAGCAGCTCGACATACAATGGGGCCGGGGAGCTGTTTTTT
CDR3aa: CASSSTYNGAGELFF

v_gene: TRBV9
d_gene: TRBD1
j_gene: TRBJ1-1
abundance: -
CDR3nt: TGTGCCAGCAGCTACGGACAGGAGGGCACTGAAGCTTTCTTT
CDR3aa: CASSYGQEGTEAFF

v_gene: TRBV7-9
d_gene: TRBD1
j_gene: TRBJ1-2
abundance: -
CDR3nt: TGTGCCAGCAGCTTTGAACAGGGGCTGGATGGCTACACCTTC
CDR3aa: CASSFEQGLDGYTF

v_gene: TRBV4-2
d_gene: -
j_gene: TRBJ2-5
abundance: -
CDR3nt: TGTGCCAGCAGCCAAGATCCCCTCAGGGAGACCCAGTACTTC
CDR3aa: CASSQDPLRETQYF

v_gene: TRBV4-3
d_gene: TRBD1
j_gene: TRBJ2-3
abundance: -
CDR3nt: TGCGCCAGCAGCCAAGATTACAGGGGGCAGGATACGCAGTATTTT
CDR3aa: CASSQDYRGQDTQYF

v_gene: TRBV4-3
d_gene: -
j_gene: TRBJ2-7
abundance: -
CDR3nt: TGCGCCAGCAGCCAAGTAGCGGGACAGGCCTACGAGCAGTACTTC
CDR3aa: CASSQVAGQAYEQYF